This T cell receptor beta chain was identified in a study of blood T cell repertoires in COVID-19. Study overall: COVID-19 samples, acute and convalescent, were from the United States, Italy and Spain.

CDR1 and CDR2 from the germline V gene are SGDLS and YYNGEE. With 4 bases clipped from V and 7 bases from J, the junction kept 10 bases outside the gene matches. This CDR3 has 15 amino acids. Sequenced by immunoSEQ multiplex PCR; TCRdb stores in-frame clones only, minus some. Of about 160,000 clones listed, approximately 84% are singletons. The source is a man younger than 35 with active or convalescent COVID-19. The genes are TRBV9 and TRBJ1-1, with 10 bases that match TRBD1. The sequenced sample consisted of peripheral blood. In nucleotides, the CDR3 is TGTGCCAGCAGCCCTAGACAGGGGGCGAGAGATGAAGCTTTCTTT. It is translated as CASSPRQGARDEAFF.